The sequence of this T cell receptor (beta chain) was determined in a study of T cells after yellow fever vaccination. Findings and caveats of the study: Among primary-vaccination clones, most reappeared after the booster, at almost 98% for CD4 and around 91% for CD8. Abundant clonotypes from the bulk population could contaminate FACS-sorted repertoires.

This clonotype was seen ten or more times. Its antigen is not known. The CDR3 has 15 amino acids. V lost 2 bases and J 5 bases, leaving 15 bases between the germline ends. It was through 5'RACE template switching that TCR cDNA was made, with a universal primer site and UMIs added. TCRdb re-derived calls from the 5' RACE reads in MiXCR, one entry per CDR3 protein. This sample yields about 320,000 distinct CDR3 sequences, of which roughly 10% are seen a single time; approximately 3% belongs to the top ten. The receptor was isolated from a young man who received the YFV17D yellow fever vaccine. This chain uses TRBV12-3 or TRBV12-4 with TRBJ1-1; D may be TRBD1 (5 bases). Sequenced material: CD4+ T cells sorted from PBMCs, taken 45 days after the yellow fever booster vaccination. In nucleotides, the CDR3 is TGTGCCAGCAGTTTACAGGGCGGGGGGTATACTGAAGCTTTCTTT. Translated, it gives CASSLQGGGYTEAFF.